Here is one TCR beta chain with its context. The antigen is unknown. This record belongs to a study of cytomegalovirus exposure and HLA in healthy donors. Study results and caveats: In a later analysis, more than 15,000 TCR beta sequences were associated with HLA alleles at 0.05 false discovery rate. It was reported that TCR beta sequences correctly inferred the HLA-A and HLA-B alleles for most subjects. The only immune exposure information that was available was CMV serostatus. A missense DCLRE1C variant was associated with V- and J-gene trimming of TCR beta chains in a later analysis, and an independent cohort replicated the association.

Primers for the PCR totalled 60 Vbeta and 13 Jbeta. Clones were read by immunoSEQ multiplex PCR, and TCRdb kept only the in-frame ones, dropping some. The table has some 160,000 clones, approximately 86% seen once. V was clipped by 4 bases and J by 3 bases, with 13 bases between them. CDR3 length: 15 residues. The V gene's germline CDR1 is MGHRA and CDR2 YSYEKL. The receptor's source is a woman under 30 in good health and CMV-seronegative. The chain links TRBV4-1 to TRBJ1-5, with D tentatively TRBD1 (5 bases). Sequencing used PBMCs. The CDR3 coding sequence is TGCGCCAGCAGCCCGCGAGGCGGGACCAATCAGCCCCAGCATTTT. This gives the protein CASSPRGGTNQPQHF.